This TCR beta chain derives from a study of cytomegalovirus exposure and HLA in healthy donors. Study at large: One earlier analysis, a look at around 180 million T cells, found 100 million to 130 million unique TCR beta sequences.

A multiplex PCR was run with 60 Vbeta primers and 13 Jbeta primers. The repertoire was sequenced with immunoSEQ multiplex PCR; TCRdb's copy has only in-frame clones and lacks some. Of under 250,000 clones in the sample, around 81% were seen once. Germline V gene sequence: CDR1 MNHNS, CDR2 SASEGT. V was clipped by 6 bases and J by 2 bases, with 16 bases between them. The CDR3 is made up of 15 amino acids. The source is a man aged 25 to 45 in good health and CMV-seronegative. The rearrangement links TRBV6-1 to TRBJ1-2; possibly TRBD1 for D (6 bases). The sequenced sample consisted of PBMCs. CDR3: CASRGGPAPNYGYTF. DNA of the CDR3: TGTGCCAGCAGGGGGGGGCCTGCCCCCAACTATGGCTACACCTTC.